The next 23 T cell receptor beta chains were all read from a single sample in a study of blood T cell repertoires in COVID-19. The repertoire was sequenced with immunoSEQ multiplex PCR; TCRdb's copy has only in-frame clones and lacks some. The sample holds some 120,000 clones, 60% to 80% seen once. Sequenced material: peripheral blood. These receptors originate from a human donor in a cohort sampled during active COVID-19.

CDR3 sequence reads: CASQGPNTGELFF. Here the CDR3 DNA reads TGTGCCAGCCAGGGCCCGAACACCGGGGAGCTGTTTTTT. The genes are TRBV11-2 and TRBJ2-2; D is perhaps TRBD1 (5 bases). The V and J ends lost 8 bases and 0 bases respectively, with 7 bases between them. The germline CDR1 and CDR2 sequences are SGHAT and FQNNGV. The CDR3 has 13 residues.

In this sample, this clone turned up once. This sequence joins TRBV6-5 and TRBJ1-3; no definite D call. There are 16 residues in the CDR3. Trimming left V 4 bases short and J 4 bases short, with 17 bases between. Per the germline V gene, CDR1 is MNHEY and CDR2 is SVGAGI. The CDR3 spells CASSFTRGKFGNTIYF. The DNA for the CDR3 is TGTGCCAGCAGTTTCACGAGAGGGAAATTCGGAAACACCATATATTTT.

CDR3 nucleotides: TGTGCCAGCAGCCGACTAGCGGGAGAGACCCAGTACTTC. It encodes CASSRLAGETQYF. J is TRBJ2-5 and V is TRBV5-4, with 10 bases that match TRBD2. This CDR3 has 13 amino acids. With 4 bases clipped from V and 4 bases from J, the junction kept 1 base outside the gene matches. Germline V lookup: CDR1 SGHNT, CDR2 YYREEE (reference sequence).

The V call is TRBV27, the J call TRBJ1-2; D is ambiguous. Trimming shortened V by 5 bases and J by 7 bases, and 17 bases separated the two germline ends. The CDR3 is 14 amino acids. CDR1 and CDR2 (germline): MNHEY, SMNVEV (reference sequence). The CDR3 region has the DNA TGTGCCAGCAGTCCCCAAGGAGGTTTCGGTGGCTACACCTTC. As protein: CASSPQGGFGGYTF.

This clone was seen a single time. The rearrangement links TRBV28 to TRBJ1-2; 12 bases align to TRBD1. V was pared by 1 base and J by 2 bases, with 2 bases of the junction left unmatched. Germline loops: CDR1 MDHEN, CDR2 SYDVKM. The CDR3 contains 16 residues. Here the CDR3 DNA reads TGTGCCAGCAGTTTATCCGGGACAGGGGGCAACTATGGCTACACCTTC. This sequence encodes CASSLSGTGGNYGYTF.

The V and J genes are TRBV5-1 and TRBJ2-5, with a possible D match to TRBD1 (5 bases). Germline assignment: CDR1 SGHRS and CDR2 YFSETQ. This CDR3 contains 14 residues. The V and J ends lost 0 bases and 0 bases respectively, with 6 bases between them. Here the CDR3 reads CASSLGQHQETQYF. CDR3 nucleotides: TGCGCCAGCAGCTTGGGACAGCACCAAGAGACCCAGTACTTC.

In this sample, this clone turned up a few times. Other DNA sequences in the sample encode the same CDR3. V and J are TRBV5-4 and TRBJ1-5, with D possibly TRBD1 on 5 matching bases. This CDR3 has 12 amino acids. Germline loops: CDR1 SGHNT, CDR2 YYREEE (reference sequence). Trimming cost V 4 bases and J 5 bases, with 7 bases left between them. The CDR3 sequence is CASSLGDQPQHF. The CDR3 DNA reads TGTGCCAGCAGCCTAGGGGATCAGCCCCAGCATTTT.

The chain couples TRBV2 to TRBJ1-5, with D possibly TRBD1 on 5 matching bases. V lost 1 base to trimming and J lost 2 bases, with 9 bases between them. Germline CDR1 reads SNHLY; CDR2 reads FYNNEI. The CDR3 extends over 15 amino acids. CDR3 DNA: TGTGCCAGCAGTGAAGAAAGGGGTGGCAATCAGCCCCAGCATTTT. This gives the protein CASSEERGGNQPQHF.

This clone has just a few counts. V gene TRBV10-3 combines with J gene TRBJ2-7; the match to TRBD2 covers 10 bases. The CDR3 is made up of 14 amino acids. CDR1 ENHRY and CDR2 SYGVKD come from the germline V gene. J was trimmed by 5 bases and V by 6 bases; bases with no gene match: 7. The CDR3 loop is CAIRASGSPNEQYF. Written as DNA, the CDR3 is TGTGCCATCAGAGCTAGCGGGAGCCCAAACGAGCAGTACTTC.

The chain has TRBV6-2 or TRBV6-3 and TRBJ2-7; the match to TRBD1 covers 7 bases. V lost 2 bases to trimming and J lost 2 bases; unmatched junction nucleotides: 9. Germline-derived CDR1 and CDR2 are MNHEY and SVGEGT. This CDR3 is 16 amino acids long. The CDR3 spells CASSYTSGTVPYEQYF. DNA of the CDR3: TGTGCCAGCAGTTACACTTCCGGGACAGTCCCCTACGAGCAGTACTTC.

This chain connects TRBV11-2 to TRBJ1-3, with D uncertain. Germline values: CDR1 SGHAT, CDR2 FQNNGV. V shed 0 bases and J shed 0 bases, with 6 bases lying between them. The CDR3 contains 15 residues. The CDR3 spells CASSLDPNSGNTIYF. In nucleotides, the CDR3 is TGTGCCAGCAGCTTAGACCCCAACTCTGGAAACACCATATATTTT.

The chain carries TRBV5-5 and TRBJ1-1; D gene uncertain. The V gene's germline CDR1 is SGHKS and CDR2 YYEKEE (reference sequence). The CDR3 totals 13 residues. Trimming pared 4 bases from V and 4 bases from J, leaving 11 bases between. CDR3 protein: CASSDWRATEAFF. As DNA, the CDR3 is TGTGCCAGCAGCGATTGGAGGGCCACTGAAGCTTTCTTT.

V gene TRBV6-2 or TRBV6-3 combines with J gene TRBJ2-3, with 8 bases that match TRBD2. V was clipped by 4 bases and J by 4 bases; unmatched bases: 4. CDR3 length: 14 residues. Looked up from germline, CDR1 is MNHEY and CDR2 is SVGEGT. This CDR3 is CASSFGRASDTQYF. In DNA form, the CDR3 reads TGTGCCAGCAGTTTCGGGAGGGCTTCAGATACGCAGTATTTT.

The rearrangement uses TRBV28 and TRBJ2-3; 8 bases line up with TRBD2. Germline V gives CDR1 MDHEN, CDR2 SYDVKM. Trimming removed 4 bases from V and 4 bases from J; junction bases left unmatched: 19. The CDR3 is 19 residues long. The DNA of the CDR3 is TGTGCCAGCAGTTCTATATCAAGCGGGAGAGATTTAGTCGCAGATACGCAGTATTTT. Translation gives CASSSISSGRDLVADTQYF.

V is TRBV9 and J is TRBJ2-5; 8 bases line up with TRBD2. Looked up from germline, CDR1 is SGDLS and CDR2 is YYNGEE. CDR3 length equals 14 residues. V lost 1 base to trimming and J lost 1 base; unmatched junction nucleotides: 0. This chain's CDR3 is CASSVRGGQETQYF. As DNA, the CDR3 is TGTGCCAGCAGCGTACGGGGGGGCCAAGAGACCCAGTACTTC.

The rearrangement links TRBV2 to TRBJ2-2, with D hard to call. The V and J ends lost 3 bases and 2 bases respectively, with 7 bases between them. Germline V gene data show CDR1 as SNHLY and CDR2 as FYNNEI. The CDR3 runs to 14 residues. CDR3 sequence reads: CASSDSYNTGELFF. CDR3 sequence (DNA): TGTGCCAGCAGTGACTCCTACAACACCGGGGAGCTGTTTTTT.

The chain couples TRBV12-3 or TRBV12-4 to TRBJ2-7; D perhaps matches TRBD1 (6 bases). This CDR3 region has 13 residues. Deletions cut 3 bases from V and 2 bases from J, with 8 bases between. The CDR3, as DNA: TGTGCCAGCAGTTTGGGGACACCCTACGAGCAGTACTTC. Translation gives CASSLGTPYEQYF.

V is TRBV11-2 and J is TRBJ2-7; 10 nucleotides agree with TRBD1. Germline assignment: CDR1 SGHAT and CDR2 FQNNGV. V was pared by 0 bases and J by 2 bases, with 10 bases of the junction left unmatched. CDR3 length: 18 amino acids. The chain's CDR3 is CASSLDRSPGQGTYEQYF. CDR3 DNA sequence: TGTGCCAGCAGCTTAGATCGGTCTCCGGGACAGGGGACCTACGAGCAGTACTTC.

The chain joins TRBV5-1 to TRBJ2-7, with D maybe TRBD2 (6 bases). CDR1 and CDR2 from the germline V gene are SGHRS and YFSETQ. The CDR3 extends over 13 amino acids. V lost 1 base to trimming and J lost 6 bases, with 11 bases between them. CDR3 DNA sequence: TGCGCCAGCAGCTTGAGGCAGGGAGGCGAGCAGTACTTC. This sequence encodes CASSLRQGGEQYF.

V is TRBV27 and J is TRBJ2-7, with TRBD2 matching 10 bases. Trimming took 2 bases from V and 4 from J; bases not matched to a gene: 5. The length of the CDR3 is 15 residues. Germline CDR1 and CDR2: MNHEY and SMNVEV (reference sequence). The chain's CDR3 is CASSLIAGGIYEQYF. CDR3 in DNA: TGTGCCAGCAGTTTAATAGCGGGAGGTATTTACGAGCAGTACTTC.

This chain links TRBV6-5 with TRBJ2-5; possibly TRBD2 for D (7 bases). CDR3 size: 15 residues. Per the germline V gene, CDR1 is MNHEY and CDR2 is SVGAGI. Trimming removed 0 bases at V and 5 bases at J, with 13 bases between. For the CDR3, the DNA is TGTGCCAGCAGTTACTCCGGGGGGCCGGGTGAGACCCAGTACTTC. Encoded protein: CASSYSGGPGETQYF.

This clone appeared once. The V and J genes are TRBV19 and TRBJ2-1; 10 bases are a match to TRBD2. The junction had 2 bases not matched to a gene; V was cut back by 3 bases and J by 9 bases. CDR3 length: 13 residues. The germline CDR1 and CDR2 sequences are LNHDA and SQIVND (reference sequence). The CDR3 protein is CASSILAGVEQFF. As DNA, the CDR3 is TGTGCCAGTAGTATCCTAGCGGGAGTTGAGCAGTTCTTC.

V gene TRBV9 combines with J gene TRBJ1-1; 7 bases line up with TRBD1. The germline V gene encodes CDR1 SGDLS and CDR2 YYNGEE. CDR3 length: 14 amino acids. Trimming at V came to 2 bases and at J to 3 bases, leaving 4 bases not matched to a gene. In DNA, the CDR3 is TGTGCCAGCAGCGTGACAGGGCCTGACACTGAAGCTTTCTTT. It yields the protein CASSVTGPDTEAFF.